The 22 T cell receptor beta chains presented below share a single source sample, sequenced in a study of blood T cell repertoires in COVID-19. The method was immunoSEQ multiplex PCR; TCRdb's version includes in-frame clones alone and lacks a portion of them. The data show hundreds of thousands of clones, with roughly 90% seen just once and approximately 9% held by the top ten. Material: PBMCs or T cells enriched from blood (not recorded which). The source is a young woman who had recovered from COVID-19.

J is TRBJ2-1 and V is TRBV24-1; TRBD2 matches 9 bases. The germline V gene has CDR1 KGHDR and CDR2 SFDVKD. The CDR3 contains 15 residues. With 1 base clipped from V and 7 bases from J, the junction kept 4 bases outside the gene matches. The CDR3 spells CATSDFSGSGNEQFF. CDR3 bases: TGTGCCACCAGTGATTTTAGCGGGAGTGGGAATGAGCAGTTCTTC.

The CDR3 DNA sequence: TGTGCCAGCAGCCGCATCGGGAGCTCCTACGAGCAGTACTTC. Its translation: CASSRIGSSYEQYF. The rearrangement joins TRBV7-2 to TRBJ2-7; a weak D match, TRBD2 (6 bases). Germline V gene sequence: CDR1 SGHTA, CDR2 FQGNSA. The CDR3 sequence is 14 residues long. Between the trimmed V and J ends, which lost 5 bases and 0 bases, there was a span of 11 bases.

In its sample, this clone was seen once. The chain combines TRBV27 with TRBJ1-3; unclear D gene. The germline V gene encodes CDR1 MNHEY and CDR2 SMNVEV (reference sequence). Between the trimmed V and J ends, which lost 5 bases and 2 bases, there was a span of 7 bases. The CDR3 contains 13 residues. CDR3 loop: CASSTAPGNTIYF. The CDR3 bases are TGTGCCAGCAGTACAGCCCCTGGAAACACCATATATTTT.

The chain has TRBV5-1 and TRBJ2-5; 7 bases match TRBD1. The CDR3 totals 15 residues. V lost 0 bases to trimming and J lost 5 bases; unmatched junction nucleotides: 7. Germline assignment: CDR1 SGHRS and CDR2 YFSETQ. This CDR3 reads CASSLGDSLLETQYF. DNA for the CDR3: TGCGCCAGCAGCTTGGGGGACAGCCTATTGGAGACCCAGTACTTC.

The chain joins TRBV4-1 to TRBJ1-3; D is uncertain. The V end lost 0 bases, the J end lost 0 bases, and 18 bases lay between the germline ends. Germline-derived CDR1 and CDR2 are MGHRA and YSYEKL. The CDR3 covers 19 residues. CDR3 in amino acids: CASSQDSSKGVTSGNTIYF. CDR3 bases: TGCGCCAGCAGCCAAGATAGCTCCAAGGGAGTAACCTCTGGAAACACCATATATTTT.

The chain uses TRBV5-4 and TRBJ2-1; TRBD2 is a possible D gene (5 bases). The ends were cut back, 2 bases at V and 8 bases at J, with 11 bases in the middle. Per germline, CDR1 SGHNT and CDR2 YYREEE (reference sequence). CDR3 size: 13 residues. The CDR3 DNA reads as TGTGCCAGCAGCTTCCGGGGAACGGATGAGCAGTTCTTC. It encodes CASSFRGTDEQFF.

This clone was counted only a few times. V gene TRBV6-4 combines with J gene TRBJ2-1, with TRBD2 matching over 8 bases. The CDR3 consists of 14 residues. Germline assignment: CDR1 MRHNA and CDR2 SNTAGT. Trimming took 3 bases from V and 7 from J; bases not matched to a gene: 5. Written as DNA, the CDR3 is TGTGCCAGCAGTGAGAGCGGGAGTTTAAATGAGCAGTTCTTC. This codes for CASSESGSLNEQFF.

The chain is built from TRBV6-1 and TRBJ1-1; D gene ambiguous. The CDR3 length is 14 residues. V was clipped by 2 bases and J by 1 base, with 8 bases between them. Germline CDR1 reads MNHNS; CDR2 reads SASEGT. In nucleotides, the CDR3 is TGTGCCAGCAGTGAAAGCTACAGGAACACTGAAGCTTTCTTT. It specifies CASSESYRNTEAFF.

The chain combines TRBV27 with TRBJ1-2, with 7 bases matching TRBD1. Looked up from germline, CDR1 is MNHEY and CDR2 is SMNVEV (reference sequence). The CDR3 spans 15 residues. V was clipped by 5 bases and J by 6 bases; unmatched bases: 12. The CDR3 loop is CASSGDRVFVDGYTF. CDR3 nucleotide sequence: TGTGCCAGCAGTGGAGACAGGGTTTTTGTTGATGGCTACACCTTC.

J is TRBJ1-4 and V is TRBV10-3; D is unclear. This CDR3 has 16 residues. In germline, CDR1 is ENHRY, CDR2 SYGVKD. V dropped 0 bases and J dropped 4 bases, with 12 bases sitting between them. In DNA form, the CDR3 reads TGTGCCATCAGTGAGTCGTTGGGCGAGGGTAATGAAAAACTGTTTTTT. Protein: CAISESLGEGNEKLFF.

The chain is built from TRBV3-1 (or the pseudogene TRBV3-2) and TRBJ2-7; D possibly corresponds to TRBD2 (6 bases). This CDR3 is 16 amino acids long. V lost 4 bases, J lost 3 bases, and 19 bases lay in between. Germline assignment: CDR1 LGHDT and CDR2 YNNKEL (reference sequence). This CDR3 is CASSPRRLASNYEQYF. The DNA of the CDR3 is TGTGCCAGCAGCCCCAGGAGGCTAGCGAGTAACTACGAGCAGTACTTC.

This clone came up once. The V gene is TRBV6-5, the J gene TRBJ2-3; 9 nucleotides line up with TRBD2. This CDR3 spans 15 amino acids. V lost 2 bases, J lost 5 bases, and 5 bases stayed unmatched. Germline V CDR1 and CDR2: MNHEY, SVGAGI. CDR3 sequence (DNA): TGTGCCAGCAGTTACAGCGGGGGGTCCGGAGATACGCAGTATTTT. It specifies CASSYSGGSGDTQYF.

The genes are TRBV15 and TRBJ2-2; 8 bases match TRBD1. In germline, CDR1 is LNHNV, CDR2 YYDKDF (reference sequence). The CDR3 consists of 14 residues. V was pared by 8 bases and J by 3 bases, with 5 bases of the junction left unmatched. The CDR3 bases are TGTGCCACCCGCGTCAGGGGGCACACCGGGGAGCTGTTTTTT. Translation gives CATRVRGHTGELFF.

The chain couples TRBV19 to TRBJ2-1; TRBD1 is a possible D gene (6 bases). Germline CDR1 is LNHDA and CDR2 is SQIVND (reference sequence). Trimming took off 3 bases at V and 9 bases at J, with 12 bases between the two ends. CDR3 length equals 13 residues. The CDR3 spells CASSMGALGEQFF. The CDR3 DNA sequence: TGTGCCAGTAGTATGGGGGCGCTGGGTGAGCAGTTCTTC.

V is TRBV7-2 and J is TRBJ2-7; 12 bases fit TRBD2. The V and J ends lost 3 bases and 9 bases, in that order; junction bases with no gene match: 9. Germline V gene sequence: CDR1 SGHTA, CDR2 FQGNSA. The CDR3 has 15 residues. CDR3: CASSFRLAGAKGQYF. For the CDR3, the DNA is TGTGCCAGCAGCTTTAGACTAGCGGGGGCCAAGGGGCAGTACTTC.

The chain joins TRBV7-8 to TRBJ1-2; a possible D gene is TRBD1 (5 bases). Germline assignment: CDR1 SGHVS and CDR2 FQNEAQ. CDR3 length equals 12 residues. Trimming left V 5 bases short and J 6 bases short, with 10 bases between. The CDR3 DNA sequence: TGTGCCAGCAGCCCGATCAGGGATGGCTACACCTTC. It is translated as CASSPIRDGYTF.

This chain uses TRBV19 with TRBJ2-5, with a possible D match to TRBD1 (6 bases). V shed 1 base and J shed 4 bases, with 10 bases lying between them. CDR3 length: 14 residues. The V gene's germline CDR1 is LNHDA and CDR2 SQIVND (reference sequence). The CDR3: CASSIGRGAETQYF. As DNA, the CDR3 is TGTGCCAGTAGTATAGGCAGGGGTGCAGAGACCCAGTACTTC.

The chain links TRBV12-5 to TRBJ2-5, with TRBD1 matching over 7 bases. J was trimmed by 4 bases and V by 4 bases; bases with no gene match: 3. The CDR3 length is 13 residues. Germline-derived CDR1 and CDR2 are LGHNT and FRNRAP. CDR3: CASGSSGGETQYF. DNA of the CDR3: TGTGCTAGTGGTTCCTCAGGGGGAGAGACCCAGTACTTC.

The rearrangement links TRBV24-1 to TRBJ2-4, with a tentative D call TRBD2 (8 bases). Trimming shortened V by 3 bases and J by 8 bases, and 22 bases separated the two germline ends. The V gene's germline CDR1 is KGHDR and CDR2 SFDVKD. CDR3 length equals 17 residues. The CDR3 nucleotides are TGTGCCACCAGTGATCCCGGGAGGGCAGGGGGTGTCGACATTCAGTACTTC. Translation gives CATSDPGRAGGVDIQYF.

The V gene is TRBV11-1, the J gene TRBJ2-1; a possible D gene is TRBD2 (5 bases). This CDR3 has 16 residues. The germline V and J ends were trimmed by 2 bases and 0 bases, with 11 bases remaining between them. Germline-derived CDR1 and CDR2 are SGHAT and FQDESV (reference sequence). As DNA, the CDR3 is TGTGCCAGCAGCTTATTACCGGGGAGCTCCTACAATGAGCAGTTCTTC. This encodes CASSLLPGSSYNEQFF.

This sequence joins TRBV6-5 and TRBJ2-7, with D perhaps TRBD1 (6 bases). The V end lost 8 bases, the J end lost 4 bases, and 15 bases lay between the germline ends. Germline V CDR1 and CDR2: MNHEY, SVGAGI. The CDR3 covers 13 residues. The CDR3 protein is CASRQTGPYEQYF. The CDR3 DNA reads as TGTGCCAGCCGACAGACAGGACCTTACGAGCAGTACTTC.

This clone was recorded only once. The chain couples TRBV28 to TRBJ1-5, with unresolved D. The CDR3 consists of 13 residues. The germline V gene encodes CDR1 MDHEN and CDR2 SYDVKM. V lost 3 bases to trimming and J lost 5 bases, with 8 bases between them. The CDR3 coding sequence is TGTGCCAGCAGTTTTCGAAACTATCAGCCCCAGCATTTT. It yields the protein CASSFRNYQPQHF.